This TCR beta chain was observed in a study of cytomegalovirus exposure and HLA in healthy donors. On this clone itself: Its antigen is not known.

Study-wide findings and caveats: Specificity of three CMV-associated chains for CMV antigens was verified in vitro. The study put 150 or so TCR beta chains on its list as cytomegalovirus-associated. In most subjects, TCR beta sequences reportedly gave accurate predictions of HLA-A and HLA-B alleles. After further analysis at a later stage, 16,951 TCR beta sequences were associated with HLA alleles at 0.05 false discovery rate.

Trimming cost V 6 bases and J 0 bases, with 20 bases left between them. CDR1 and CDR2 from the germline V gene are SNHLY and FYNNEI. The CDR3 consists of 17 residues. Vbeta (60) and Jbeta (13) primers were used in the PCR. Sequenced by immunoSEQ multiplex PCR; TCRdb stores in-frame clones only, minus some. The sample has around 150,000 clones; 60% to 80% are singletons. The chain recombines TRBV2 with TRBJ1-2; TRBD1 is a possible D gene (5 bases). The sequence was obtained from a woman in her forties in good health and CMV-seropositive. Material for sequencing was PBMCs. The chain's CDR3 is CASSESGLPGTNYGYTF. CDR3 DNA sequence: TGTGCCAGCAGCGAGTCAGGGCTGCCAGGGACTAACTATGGCTACACCTTC.